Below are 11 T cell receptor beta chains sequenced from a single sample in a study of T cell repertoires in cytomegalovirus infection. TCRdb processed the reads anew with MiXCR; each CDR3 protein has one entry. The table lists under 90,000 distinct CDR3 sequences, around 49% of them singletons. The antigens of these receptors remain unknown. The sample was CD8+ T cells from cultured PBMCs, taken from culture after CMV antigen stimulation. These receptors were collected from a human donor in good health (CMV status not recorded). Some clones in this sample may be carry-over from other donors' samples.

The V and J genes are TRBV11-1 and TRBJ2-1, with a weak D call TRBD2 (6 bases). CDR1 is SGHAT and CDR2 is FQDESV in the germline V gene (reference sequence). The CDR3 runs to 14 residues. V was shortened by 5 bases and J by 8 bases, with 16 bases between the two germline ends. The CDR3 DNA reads TGTGCCAGCAGCCGCCCGGGCGGAGGGGATGAGCAGTTCTTC. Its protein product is CASSRPGGGDEQFF.

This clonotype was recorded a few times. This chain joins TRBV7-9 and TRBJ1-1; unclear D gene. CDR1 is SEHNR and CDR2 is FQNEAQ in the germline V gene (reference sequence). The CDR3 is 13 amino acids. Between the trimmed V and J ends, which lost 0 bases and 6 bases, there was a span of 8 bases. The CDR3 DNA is TGTGCCAGCAGCTTAGCGAACAAGCCTGAAGCTTTCTTT. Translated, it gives CASSLANKPEAFF.

The CDR3 region has the DNA TGTGCCAGCAGTTACATGGATTCGAACACTGAAGCTTTCTTT. Translated, it gives CASSYMDSNTEAFF. V usage is TRBV6-6 and J usage is TRBJ1-1; D gene uncertain. The CDR3 runs 14 residues. Germline V gene data show CDR1 as MNHNY and CDR2 as SVGAGI (reference sequence). V lost 2 bases to trimming and J lost 1 base, with 8 bases between them.

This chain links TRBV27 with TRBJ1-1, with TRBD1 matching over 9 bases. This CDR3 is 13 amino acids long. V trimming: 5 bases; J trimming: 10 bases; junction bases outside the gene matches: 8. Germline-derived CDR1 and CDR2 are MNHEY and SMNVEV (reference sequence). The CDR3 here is CASSLGQGIGAFF. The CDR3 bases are TGTGCCAGCAGTCTCGGACAGGGGATCGGAGCTTTCTTT.

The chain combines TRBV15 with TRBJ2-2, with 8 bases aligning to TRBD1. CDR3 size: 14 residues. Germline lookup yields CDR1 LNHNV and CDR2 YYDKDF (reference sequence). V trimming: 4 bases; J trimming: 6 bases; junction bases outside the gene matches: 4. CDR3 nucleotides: TGTGCCACCAGCACCAGACAGGGGCCCGGGGAGCTGTTTTTT. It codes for CATSTRQGPGELFF.

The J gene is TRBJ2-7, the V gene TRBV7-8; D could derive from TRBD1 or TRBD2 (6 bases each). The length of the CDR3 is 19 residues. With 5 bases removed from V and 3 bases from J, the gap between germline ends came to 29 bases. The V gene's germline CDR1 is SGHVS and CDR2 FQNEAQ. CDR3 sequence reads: CASSGGSDITLGGYYEQYF. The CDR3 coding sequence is TGTGCCAGCAGCGGGGGGTCGGACATCACCCTTGGGGGCTACTACGAGCAGTACTTC.

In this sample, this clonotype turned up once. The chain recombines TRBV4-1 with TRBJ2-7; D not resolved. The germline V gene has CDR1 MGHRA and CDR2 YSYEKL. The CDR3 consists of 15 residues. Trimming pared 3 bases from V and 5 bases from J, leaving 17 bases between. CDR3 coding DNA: TGCGCCAGCAGCCAGCCGGGCCAGAGATCCGACGAGCAGTACTTC. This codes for CASSQPGQRSDEQYF.

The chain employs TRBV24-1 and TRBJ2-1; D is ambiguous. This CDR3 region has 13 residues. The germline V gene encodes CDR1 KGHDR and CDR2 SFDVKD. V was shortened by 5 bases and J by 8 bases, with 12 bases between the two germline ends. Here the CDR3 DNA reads TGTGCCACCAGTGCCGCTTTCGCGGATGAGCAGTTCTTC. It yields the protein CATSAAFADEQFF.

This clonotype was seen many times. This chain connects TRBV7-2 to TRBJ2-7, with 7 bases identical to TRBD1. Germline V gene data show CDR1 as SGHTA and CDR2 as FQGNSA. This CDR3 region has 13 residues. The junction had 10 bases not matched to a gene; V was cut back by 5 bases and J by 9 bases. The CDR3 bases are TGTGCCAGCAGCCCCCCGGGACAGCTAGGGCAGTACTTC. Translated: CASSPPGQLGQYF. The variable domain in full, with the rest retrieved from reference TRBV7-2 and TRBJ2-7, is GAGVSQSPSNKVTEKGKDVELRCDPISGHTALYWYRQSLGQGLEFLIYFQGNSAPDKSGLPSDRFSAERTGGSVSTLTIQRTQQEDSAVYLCASSPPGQLGQYFGPGTRLTVT.

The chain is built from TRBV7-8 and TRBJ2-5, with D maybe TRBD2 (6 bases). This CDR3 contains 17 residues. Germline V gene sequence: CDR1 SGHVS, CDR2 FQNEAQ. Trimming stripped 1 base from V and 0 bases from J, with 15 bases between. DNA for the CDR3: TGTGCCAGCAGCTTAGAGGGACCGGGAGCGTACCAAGAGACCCAGTACTTC. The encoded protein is CASSLEGPGAYQETQYF. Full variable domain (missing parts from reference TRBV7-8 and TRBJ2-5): GAGVSQSPRYKVAKRGQDVALRCDPISGHVSLFWYQQALGQGPEFLTYFQNEAQLDKSGLPSDRFFAERPEGSVSTLKIQRTQQEDSAVYLCASSLEGPGAYQETQYFGPGTRLLVL.

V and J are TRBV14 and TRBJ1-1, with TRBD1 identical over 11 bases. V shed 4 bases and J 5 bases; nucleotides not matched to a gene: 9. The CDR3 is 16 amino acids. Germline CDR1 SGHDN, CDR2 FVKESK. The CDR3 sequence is CASSPRTGGEGTEAFF. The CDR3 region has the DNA TGTGCCAGCAGCCCCAGGACAGGGGGCGAAGGGACTGAAGCTTTCTTT.